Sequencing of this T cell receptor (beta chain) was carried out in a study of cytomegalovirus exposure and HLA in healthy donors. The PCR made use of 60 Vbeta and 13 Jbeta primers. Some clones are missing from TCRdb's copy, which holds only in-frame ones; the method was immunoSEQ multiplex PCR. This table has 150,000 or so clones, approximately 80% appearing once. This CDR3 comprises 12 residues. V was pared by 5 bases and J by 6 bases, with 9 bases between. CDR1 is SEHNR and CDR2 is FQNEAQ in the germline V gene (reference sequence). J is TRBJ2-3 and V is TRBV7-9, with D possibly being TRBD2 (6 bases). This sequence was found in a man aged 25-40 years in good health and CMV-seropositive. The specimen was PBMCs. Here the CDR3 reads CASSHAGDTQYF. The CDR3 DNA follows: TGTGCCAGCAGCCATGCGGGGGATACGCAGTATTTT.